This T cell receptor (beta chain) was captured by sequencing in a study of cytomegalovirus exposure and HLA in healthy donors. General study points: Follow-up analysis later connected one missense variant in DCLRE1C with trimming of TCR beta V- and J-genes.

The V gene's germline CDR1 is SNHLY and CDR2 FYNNEI. Trimming left V 3 bases short and J 2 bases short, with 17 bases between. The CDR3 spans 17 residues. Note on this clone: Its antigen is currently unknown.

The PCR was carried out with 60 Vbeta primers and 13 Jbeta primers. The repertoire was sequenced with immunoSEQ multiplex PCR; TCRdb's copy has only in-frame clones and lacks some. This table has 180,000 or so clones, approximately 83% appearing once. The clonotype originates from a boy between 2 and 15 years old in good health and CMV-seronegative. The chain carries TRBV2 and TRBJ2-1, with D possibly TRBD1 on 6 matching bases. Material for sequencing was PBMCs. The CDR3 region has the DNA TGTGCCAGCAGTGATGTGGGGGCGGTGATCCCCTACAATGAGCAGTTCTTC. It codes for CASSDVGAVIPYNEQFF. Full variable domain (missing parts from reference TRBV2 and TRBJ2-1): EPEVTQTPSHQVTQMGQEVILRCVPISNHLYFYWYRQILGQKVEFLVSFYNNEISEKSEIFDDQFSVERPDGSNFTLKIRSTKLEDSAMYFCASSDVGAVIPYNEQFFGPGTRLTVL.